Each of the 27 T cell receptor beta chains below was sequenced from the same sample in a study of T-cell memory formation after mild COVID-19. TCRdb called the 5' RACE reads again in MiXCR, with one record for every CDR3 protein. The data hold 450,000 or so distinct CDR3 sequences, with 15% to 25% observed a single time. Input material: PBMCs or a T cell subset sorted from them (not recorded which). The receptors stem from an adult woman who had mild COVID-19 (a few samples of this study predate the infection). Cell type and time point are not known.

V is TRBV30 and J is TRBJ2-7, with 7 bases that match TRBD2. The V and J ends lost 2 bases and 3 bases, in that order; junction bases with no gene match: 10. This CDR3 has 15 amino acids. Germline values: CDR1 GTSNPN, CDR2 SVGIG (reference sequence). For the CDR3, the DNA is TGTGCCTGGAGTTCCACCCGGGCGGGAGTCTACGAGCAGTACTTC. Protein sequence: CAWSSTRAGVYEQYF.

The chain is built from TRBV24-1 and TRBJ2-2, with D hard to call. The germline V gene encodes CDR1 KGHDR and CDR2 SFDVKD. V dropped 9 bases and J dropped 2 bases, with 9 bases sitting between them. This CDR3 region has 13 residues. In nucleotides, the CDR3 is TGTGCCACCCAACCAATTAACACCGGGGAGCTGTTTTTT. Amino acids: CATQPINTGELFF.

The genes are TRBV5-1 and TRBJ2-3, with D perhaps TRBD2 (5 bases). Germline V gene sequence: CDR1 SGHRS, CDR2 YFSETQ. The length of the CDR3 is 14 residues. V shed 2 bases and J shed 6 bases, with 13 bases lying between them. The CDR3: CASSFSPEADTQYF. DNA of the CDR3: TGCGCCAGCAGCTTTAGCCCGGAGGCGGATACGCAGTATTTT.

This rearrangement joins TRBV7-9 to TRBJ2-1, with D unclear. From germline, CDR1 is SEHNR and CDR2 FQNEAQ (reference sequence). Trimming stripped 5 bases from V and 4 bases from J, with 15 bases between. The CDR3 sequence is 15 residues long. The CDR3 nucleotides read TGTGCCAGCAGCCCAAAGGGAATTTCGTACAATGAGCAGTTCTTC. This codes for CASSPKGISYNEQFF. The full variable domain, with the rest looked up from reference TRBV7-9 and TRBJ2-1, is DTGVSQNPRHKITKRGQNVTFRCDPISEHNRLYWYRQTLGQGPEFLTYFQNEAQLEKSRLLSDRFSAERPKGSFSTLEIQRTEQGDSAMYLCASSPKGISYNEQFFGPGTRLTVL.

The rearrangement uses TRBV5-7 and TRBJ2-1; D unclear. TRBV5-7 is known as an ORF, though its function is uncertain. Trimming shortened V by 4 bases and J by 6 bases, and 20 bases separated the two germline ends. CDR3 length: 16 residues. The DNA of the CDR3 is TGTGCCAGCAGCGCCAACCGAAAAGACCCGTCCAATGAGCAGTTCTTC. Its translation is CASSANRKDPSNEQFF.

The chain is built from TRBV4-2 and TRBJ2-1, with 14 positions matching TRBD2. The CDR3 totals 15 residues. Germline V gene sequence: CDR1 LGHNA, CDR2 YNFKEQ. The junction had 5 bases not matched to a gene; V was cut back by 4 bases and J by 9 bases. The CDR3 is CASSLRTSGRREQFF. The CDR3 DNA reads TGTGCCAGCAGCCTTCGGACTAGCGGGAGGCGTGAGCAGTTCTTC.

This clonotype was recorded once. J is TRBJ1-2 and V is TRBV11-2; the D is unclear. Germline values: CDR1 SGHAT, CDR2 FQNNGV. This CDR3 spans 17 amino acids. The V end lost 5 bases, the J end lost 3 bases, and 22 bases lay between the germline ends. This chain's CDR3 is CASSVSGPIKGDYGYTF. The CDR3 DNA sequence: TGTGCCAGCAGCGTTAGTGGTCCCATTAAGGGTGACTATGGCTACACCTTC.

This sequence joins TRBV5-1 and TRBJ2-7; D call uncertain. The CDR3 is made up of 13 amino acids. Between the trimmed V and J ends, which lost 4 bases and 0 bases, there was a span of 8 bases. Germline CDR1 SGHRS, CDR2 YFSETQ. CDR3: CASSTVASYEQYF. The CDR3 DNA reads as TGCGCCAGCAGCACAGTAGCCTCCTACGAGCAGTACTTC.

The table lists this clonotype with a few counts. The rearrangement links TRBV11-1 to TRBJ2-1; possible D gene TRBD2, 6 bases. V was clipped by 3 bases and J by 8 bases, with 11 bases between them. Germline V lookup: CDR1 SGHAT, CDR2 FQDESV (reference sequence). The CDR3 consists of 13 residues. CDR3 DNA sequence: TGTGCCAGCAGCTTTGGTCGGGGGTATGAGCAGTTCTTC. It encodes CASSFGRGYEQFF. The variable domain in full, with the rest retrieved from reference TRBV11-1 and TRBJ2-1, is EAEVAQSPRYKITEKSQAVAFWCDPISGHATLYWYRQILGQGPELLVQFQDESVVDDSQLPKDRFSAERLKGVDSTLKIQPAELGDSAMYLCASSFGRGYEQFFGPGTRLTVL.

The rearrangement links TRBV4-3 to TRBJ2-7, with no clear D. There are 15 residues in the CDR3. Looked up from germline, CDR1 is LGHNA and CDR2 is YSLEER. Trimming pared 1 base from V and 4 bases from J, leaving 14 bases between. CDR3 region: CASSQGEGPSYEQYF. The CDR3 DNA is TGCGCCAGCAGCCAAGGGGAAGGTCCGAGTTACGAGCAGTACTTC.

This rearrangement joins TRBV25-1 to TRBJ2-1; 7 positions match TRBD2. The CDR3 runs to 11 residues. Trimming at V came to 6 bases and at J to 7 bases, leaving 0 bases not matched to a gene. Germline V gene lookup returns CDR1 MGHDK and CDR2 SYGVNS. This CDR3 is CASRGGNEQFF. The CDR3, as DNA: TGTGCCAGCAGGGGGGGGAATGAGCAGTTCTTC. Full variable domain (missing parts from reference TRBV25-1 and TRBJ2-1): EADIYQTPRYLVIGTGKKITLECSQTMGHDKMYWYQQDPGMELHLIHYSYGVNSTEKGDLSSESTVSRIRTEHFPLTLESARPSHTSQYLCASRGGNEQFFGPGTRLTVL.

The chain couples TRBV2 to TRBJ1-2; TRBD1 agrees at 7 bases. CDR1 and CDR2 from the germline V gene are SNHLY and FYNNEI. The CDR3 sequence is 12 residues long. V trimming: 5 bases; J trimming: 7 bases; junction bases outside the gene matches: 4. CDR3 protein: CASSLRDSGYTF. The CDR3 bases are TGTGCCAGCAGTCTCCGGGACAGTGGCTACACCTTC.

This chain joins TRBV6-5 and TRBJ2-7; 8 bases map to TRBD1. Looked up from germline, CDR1 is MNHEY and CDR2 is SVGAGI. J gave up 5 bases and V 2 bases, and 8 bases lay outside the gene matches. The CDR3 is 15 amino acids. CDR3 DNA: TGTGCCAGCAGTTACACTCAGGGGGCCCAGGACGAGCAGTACTTC. This encodes CASSYTQGAQDEQYF.

This clonotype has only a few counts. The CDR3 DNA reads as TGTGCCAGCAGTTCGGGACTGCCGATGAACACTGAAGCTTTCTTT. Its protein product is CASSSGLPMNTEAFF. This chain uses TRBV6-5 with TRBJ1-1; possibly TRBD1 for D (5 bases). Germline values: CDR1 MNHEY, CDR2 SVGAGI. The V and J ends lost 4 bases and 0 bases respectively, with 12 bases between them. CDR3 length: 15 residues.

This clonotype has just a few counts. J is TRBJ2-7 and V is TRBV4-2, with D maybe TRBD1 (5 bases). Germline V lookup: CDR1 LGHNA, CDR2 YNFKEQ. V gave up 1 base and J gave up 4 bases, with 11 bases separating them. CDR3 length: 14 amino acids. In DNA, the CDR3 is TGTGCCAGCAGCCAAGGGGCCCAGGGTTACGAGCAGTACTTC. Protein sequence: CASSQGAQGYEQYF.

The V gene is TRBV4-1, the J gene TRBJ1-2, with D tentatively TRBD1 (5 bases). Trimming removed 1 base at V and 2 bases at J, with 8 bases between. Germline V CDR1 and CDR2: MGHRA, YSYEKL. This CDR3 contains 14 residues. The CDR3: CASSQGQQNYGYTF. As DNA, the CDR3 is TGCGCCAGCAGCCAAGGACAGCAGAACTATGGCTACACCTTC.

The chain has TRBV20-1 and TRBJ2-1, with D hard to call. The germline CDR1 and CDR2 sequences are DFQATT and SNEGSKA (reference sequence). The CDR3 totals 13 residues. Trimming took off 0 bases at V and 7 bases at J, with 10 bases between the two ends. CDR3 in DNA: TGCAGTGCTAGAGATCCCCAGCCGAATGAGCAGTTCTTC. It encodes CSARDPQPNEQFF.

This chain uses TRBV12-3 or TRBV12-4 with TRBJ1-3, with a tentative D call TRBD1 (6 bases). The CDR3 extends over 16 amino acids. The germline V and J ends were trimmed by 3 bases and 1 base, with 13 bases remaining between them. CDR3 residues: CASSLWGQESGNTIYF. DNA for the CDR3: TGTGCCAGCAGTTTGTGGGGGCAAGAGTCTGGAAACACCATATATTTT.

There are a few counts of this clonotype. The J gene is TRBJ2-1, the V gene TRBV5-1; the match to TRBD2 covers 14 bases. This CDR3 region has 17 residues. Per germline, CDR1 SGHRS and CDR2 YFSETQ. The V gene end was trimmed by 2 bases and the J gene end by 8 bases; junction bases not matched to a gene: 9. The CDR3 sequence is CASSFQPGTSGSYEQFF. The CDR3 nucleotides are TGCGCCAGCAGCTTTCAACCCGGGACTAGCGGGAGTTATGAGCAGTTCTTC.

This clonotype was detected only once. Given a much more abundant clone one base away, this may be a read error. The chain employs TRBV5-1 and TRBJ1-1, with unresolved D. CDR1 and CDR2 from the germline V gene are SGHRS and YFSETQ. The CDR3 totals 12 residues. The CDR3 DNA follows: TGCGCCAGCAGCTTGAGACCGGGTGAAGCTCTCTTT. This translates into CASSLRPGEALF.

The genes are TRBV7-2 and TRBJ1-1; possibly TRBD1 for D (5 bases). The V end lost 4 bases, the J end lost 1 base, and 13 bases lay between the germline ends. This CDR3 has 15 residues. Germline CDR1 and CDR2: SGHTA and FQGNSA. The CDR3 protein is CASSSLGHKNTEAFF. The CDR3 DNA follows: TGTGCCAGCAGCTCCCTAGGACATAAGAACACTGAAGCTTTCTTT.

About this clonotype itself: This may be a read error, as it is one base from a much larger clone. This chain uses TRBV6-2 or TRBV6-3 with TRBJ2-1; D gene uncertain. From germline, CDR1 is MNHEY and CDR2 SVGEGT. This CDR3 has 11 amino acids. V lost 4 bases to trimming and J lost 4 bases, with 2 bases between them. CDR3 sequence (DNA): TGTGCCAGCAGTTGGTACAATGAGCAGTTCTTC. Translation gives CASSWYNEQFF.

The V and J genes are TRBV27 and TRBJ2-3; 7 nucleotides line up with TRBD2. Germline assignment: CDR1 MNHEY and CDR2 SMNVEV (reference sequence). Trimming took 1 base from V and 0 from J; bases not matched to a gene: 1. This CDR3 is built from 15 residues. CDR3 in amino acids: CASSLYGGSTDTQYF. The CDR3 nucleotides are TGTGCCAGCAGTTTATACGGGGGGAGCACAGATACGCAGTATTTT.

There are a few counts of this clonotype. This rearrangement joins TRBV20-1 to TRBJ2-1, with D possibly called TRBD1 or TRBD2 (5 bases each). The germline CDR1 and CDR2 sequences are DFQATT and SNEGSKA (reference sequence). The CDR3 spans 13 residues. Trimming cost V 2 bases and J 3 bases, with 8 bases left between them. CDR3 in amino acids: CSARWGSYNEQFF. The CDR3 DNA follows: TGCAGTGCTAGATGGGGGAGCTACAATGAGCAGTTCTTC.

This clonotype has just a few counts. This chain uses TRBV7-8 with TRBJ2-7; weak D call: TRBD2 (6 bases). Per germline, CDR1 SGHVS and CDR2 FQNEAQ. The CDR3 extends over 17 amino acids. Trimming removed 5 bases at V and 3 bases at J, with 23 bases between. CDR3 in DNA: TGTGCCAGCAGCCAAGACATACGGGGGAGATCAGACTACGAGCAGTACTTC. Amino acid sequence: CASSQDIRGRSDYEQYF.

The chain carries TRBV7-9 and TRBJ1-1; no firm D call. The ends were cut back, 1 base at V and 0 bases at J, with 18 bases in the middle. This CDR3 is built from 18 residues. From germline, CDR1 is SEHNR and CDR2 FQNEAQ (reference sequence). The DNA of the CDR3 is TGTGCCAGCAGCTTAGTCTTTCGGACCGTCGTCCTGAACACTGAAGCTTTCTTT. Translation: CASSLVFRTVVLNTEAFF.

This clonotype has more than one count but fewer than ten. This rearrangement joins TRBV7-9 to TRBJ1-1, with D unresolved. Germline V gene sequence: CDR1 SEHNR, CDR2 FQNEAQ (reference sequence). With 4 bases removed from V and 3 bases from J, the gap between germline ends came to 18 bases. The CDR3 consists of 16 residues. CDR3 amino acids: CASSSHGPPTYTEAFF. CDR3 nucleotide sequence: TGTGCCAGCAGCTCCCACGGTCCCCCCACTTACACTGAAGCTTTCTTT. Using reference TRBV7-9 and TRBJ1-1 for the parts outside the CDR3, the full variable domain is DTGVSQNPRHKITKRGQNVTFRCDPISEHNRLYWYRQTLGQGPEFLTYFQNEAQLEKSRLLSDRFSAERPKGSFSTLEIQRTEQGDSAMYLCASSSHGPPTYTEAFFGQGTRLTVV.